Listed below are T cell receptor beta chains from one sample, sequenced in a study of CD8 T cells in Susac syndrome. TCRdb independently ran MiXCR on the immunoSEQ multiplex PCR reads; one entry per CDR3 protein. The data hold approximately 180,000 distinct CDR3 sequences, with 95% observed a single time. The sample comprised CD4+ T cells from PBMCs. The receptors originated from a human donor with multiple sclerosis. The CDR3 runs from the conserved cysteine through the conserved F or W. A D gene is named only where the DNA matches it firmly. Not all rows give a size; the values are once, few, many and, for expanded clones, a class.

DNA: TGCAGCGTTGGGAGGCCGGGGCAAGAGACCCAGTACTTC
CDR3: CSVGRPGQETQYF
J: TRBJ2-5
size: .
V: TRBV29-1
D: .

DNA: TGTGCCTGGAGTCGGGGGGACAATCAGCCCCAGCATTTT
CDR3: CAWSRGDNQPQHF
J: TRBJ1-5
size: .
V: TRBV30
D: .

DNA: TGTGCCAGCAGCCAGACGGCTGTAGCCGGGGAGCTGTTTTTT
CDR3: CASSQTAVAGELFF
J: TRBJ2-2
size: .
V: TRBV3-1
D: .

DNA: TGTGCCAGCAGCTCCTGGGACCGGAACACTGAAGCTTTCTTT
CDR3: CASSSWDRNTEAFF
J: TRBJ1-1
size: once
V: TRBV13
D: .

DNA: TGTGCCAGCAGTTATGACCTCGGAGAGACCCAGTACTTC
CDR3: CASSYDLGETQYF
J: TRBJ2-5
size: .
V: TRBV6-2/TRBV6-3
D: .

DNA: TGTGCCAGCAGTGGGGACAGGGAACGGTCCTACGAGCAGTACTTC
CDR3: CASSGDRERSYEQYF
J: TRBJ2-7
size: .
V: TRBV3-1
D: TRBD1

DNA: TGTGCCGACCACTGTCCCCGGAAGGAAAAACTGTTTTTT
CDR3: CADHCPRKEKLFF
J: TRBJ1-4
size: .
V: TRBV24-1
D: .

DNA: TGCGCCAGCAGCGCGACAGGGGAAGCCTACGAGCAGTACTTC
CDR3: CASSATGEAYEQYF
J: TRBJ2-7
size: .
V: TRBV5-1
D: TRBD1

DNA: TGCAGTGCTACCGTTCTCCAGGGTAACACTGAAGCTTTCTTT
CDR3: CSATVLQGNTEAFF
J: TRBJ1-1
size: .
V: TRBV20-1
D: .

DNA: TGTGCCAGCAGCTCCCAGGGAGGGGGCTACGGCTACACCTTC
CDR3: CASSSQGGGYGYTF
J: TRBJ1-2
size: few
V: TRBV7-8
D: TRBD1

DNA: TGCAGCGTCACTCCTCGGCCCCTAGGATTGACTGAAGCTTTCTTT
CDR3: CSVTPRPLGLTEAFF
J: TRBJ1-1
size: .
V: TRBV29-1
D: .

DNA: TGTGCCAGCAAGGACGGCCTACACGGGTTTGAGCAGTTCTTC
CDR3: CASKDGLHGFEQFF
J: TRBJ2-1
size: .
V: TRBV2
D: .

DNA: TGTGCCAGCGGCAAGTGGCAGGAAGAAGCTTTCTTT
CDR3: CASGKWQEEAFF
J: TRBJ1-1
size: .
V: TRBV14
D: .

DNA: TGTGCCTGTTCAGAGTTCAATGAGCAGTTCTTC
CDR3: CACSEFNEQFF
J: TRBJ2-1
size: .
V: TRBV30
D: .

DNA: TGCAGTGCTAGAGATTGGTCCCCTCATCGGGAAGTGGGTACGAATCAGCCCCAGCATTTT
CDR3: CSARDWSPHREVGTNQPQHF
J: TRBJ1-5
size: .
V: TRBV20-1
D: .

DNA: TGTGCCACCAATTCCGCCCTAGGAGCCCCCTACGAGCAGTACTTC
CDR3: CATNSALGAPYEQYF
J: TRBJ2-7
size: .
V: TRBV10-3
D: .

DNA: TGTGCCAGCAGTTCCCCCAAGACAGGGACACCCTACGAGCAGTACTTC
CDR3: CASSSPKTGTPYEQYF
J: TRBJ2-7
size: .
V: TRBV28
D: TRBD1

DNA: TGCAGCGTCGATACAGGGTATCGAGCTTTCTTT
CDR3: CSVDTGYRAFF
J: TRBJ1-1
size: .
V: TRBV29-1
D: .

DNA: TGTGCCAGCAGCCAAGGCGGGGGGGCCGGGGATGAGCAGTTCTTC
CDR3: CASSQGGGAGDEQFF
J: TRBJ2-1
size: .
V: TRBV3-1
D: TRBD2

DNA: TGTGCCAGCAGCCTGAGAGACGATCAGCCCCAGCATTTT
CDR3: CASSLRDDQPQHF
J: TRBJ1-5
size: .
V: TRBV12-3/TRBV12-4
D: .

DNA: TGCAGTGCTAGAGATCCGACTAGCGGGGGGCGACAAGAGACCCAGTACTTC
CDR3: CSARDPTSGGRQETQYF
J: TRBJ2-5
size: .
V: TRBV20-1
D: TRBD2

DNA: TGTGCCAGCAGGGACGGGAGGGCTGAAGCTTTCTTT
CDR3: CASRDGRAEAFF
J: TRBJ1-1
size: .
V: TRBV25-1
D: .

DNA: TGTGCCAGCAGTTTCGATAGGGTTTATGGCTACACCTTC
CDR3: CASSFDRVYGYTF
J: TRBJ1-2
size: .
V: TRBV6-2/TRBV6-3
D: .

DNA: TGTGCCAGCAGTTTCGGAAACAGGCCTCTCTATGGCTACACCTTC
CDR3: CASSFGNRPLYGYTF
J: TRBJ1-2
size: .
V: TRBV28
D: .

DNA: TGTGCCAGCTCCCCAGGGGAGGAGGTGCTGTTTTTT
CDR3: CASSPGEEVLFF
J: TRBJ2-2
size: .
V: TRBV6-6
D: .

DNA: TGTGCCAGCTCACCACAGGGCAGGGGAACTGAAGCTTTCTTT
CDR3: CASSPQGRGTEAFF
J: TRBJ1-1
size: .
V: TRBV18
D: .

DNA: TGCAGTGCTAGAGCAGGGTACAATGAGCAGTTCTTC
CDR3: CSARAGYNEQFF
J: TRBJ2-1
size: once
V: TRBV20-1
D: .

DNA: TGCGCCAGCAGCCCAGACCCGGCCCGCTCCTACAATGAGCAGTTCTTC
CDR3: CASSPDPARSYNEQFF
J: TRBJ2-1
size: .
V: TRBV4-1
D: .

DNA: TGTGCCAGTAAGAGAGATCCGAAGAACTATGGCTACACCTTC
CDR3: CASKRDPKNYGYTF
J: TRBJ1-2
size: once
V: TRBV19
D: .

DNA: TGTGCCAGCAGTTTACGGGGGCTCAATCAGCCCCAGCATTTT
CDR3: CASSLRGLNQPQHF
J: TRBJ1-5
size: .
V: TRBV27
D: .

DNA: TGCAGTGCCCTGATCCTCAGGGGAGCCACCGGGGAGCTGTTTTTT
CDR3: CSALILRGATGELFF
J: TRBJ2-2
size: .
V: TRBV20-1
D: .

DNA: TGTGCTAGTGGTGGGGACTGGGGCACTGAAGCTTTCTTT
CDR3: CASGGDWGTEAFF
J: TRBJ1-1
size: .
V: TRBV12-5
D: .

DNA: TGCGCCAGCAGCTTGCAGGGGGAAAAACTGTTTTTT
CDR3: CASSLQGEKLFF
J: TRBJ1-4
size: few
V: TRBV5-1
D: .

DNA: TGCGGGGCCGGGACAGGGAACTCCTACGAGCAGTACTTC
CDR3: CGAGTGNSYEQYF
J: TRBJ2-7
size: .
V: TRBV20-1
D: TRBD1

DNA: TGTGCCAGCAGTTTTACTACCACAGATACGCAGTATTTT
CDR3: CASSFTTTDTQYF
J: TRBJ2-3
size: .
V: TRBV12-3/TRBV12-4
D: .

DNA: TGTGCCTGGAGTGCAGGGGTTAACACTGAAGCTTTCTTT
CDR3: CAWSAGVNTEAFF
J: TRBJ1-1
size: few
V: TRBV30
D: .

DNA: TGTGCCAGCAGCTTCGACAGGGATATTGGCTACACCTTC
CDR3: CASSFDRDIGYTF
J: TRBJ1-2
size: .
V: TRBV11-2
D: TRBD1

DNA: TGCAGTGCTAACCCCCAAAGCGTGGGTTACAATGAGCAGTTCTTC
CDR3: CSANPQSVGYNEQFF
J: TRBJ2-1
size: .
V: TRBV20-1
D: .

DNA: TGCAGCGCGGGACTAGCCAGTACCGATACGCAGTATTTT
CDR3: CSAGLASTDTQYF
J: TRBJ2-3
size: .
V: TRBV29-1
D: TRBD2

DNA: TGTGCCAGCAGACAGGGCTGGGGTTCACCCCTCCACTTT
CDR3: CASRQGWGSPLHF
J: TRBJ1-6
size: once
V: TRBV3-1
D: .

DNA: TGTGCCAGCAGCGACCAAAGGGATGGCTACACCTTC
CDR3: CASSDQRDGYTF
J: TRBJ1-2
size: .
V: TRBV7-8
D: .

DNA: TGTGCCAGCACGGCCGGGAATAGCAATCAGCCCCAGCATTTT
CDR3: CASTAGNSNQPQHF
J: TRBJ1-5
size: .
V: TRBV6-6
D: .

DNA: TGTGCCACCAGCAGAGGGGACGGAAGCACAGATACGCAGTATTTT
CDR3: CATSRGDGSTDTQYF
J: TRBJ2-3
size: .
V: TRBV15
D: .

DNA: TGCGCCAGCAGCTTGGTTGCCACCGAGGGAGGCTACACCTTC
CDR3: CASSLVATEGGYTF
J: TRBJ1-2
size: .
V: TRBV5-1
D: .

DNA: TGTGCCAGCAGGGGGGTCCGGGCCTCCGATCCCTACGAGCAGTACTTC
CDR3: CASRGVRASDPYEQYF
J: TRBJ2-7
size: .
V: TRBV2
D: .

DNA: TGTGCCACCAGCAGAGATCCCCAGATTATCTCCTACGAGCAGTACTTC
CDR3: CATSRDPQIISYEQYF
J: TRBJ2-7
size: .
V: TRBV15
D: .

DNA: TGTGCCAGCAGCTTAACAGGGCGCGGGGAGACCCAGTACTTC
CDR3: CASSLTGRGETQYF
J: TRBJ2-5
size: .
V: TRBV5-4
D: .

DNA: TGTGCCAGCAGCCGGACAGGGAATTCACCCCTCCACTTT
CDR3: CASSRTGNSPLHF
J: TRBJ1-6
size: .
V: TRBV3-1
D: TRBD1

DNA: TGTGCCAGCAGTCGAAGGACCCACCAGGGCTCCTACAATGAGCAGTTCTTC
CDR3: CASSRRTHQGSYNEQFF
J: TRBJ2-1
size: .
V: TRBV27
D: .

DNA: TGTGCCAGCAGTTTACAGGACGCCTCCTACAATGAGCAGTTCTTC
CDR3: CASSLQDASYNEQFF
J: TRBJ2-1
size: .
V: TRBV2
D: .

DNA: TGTGCCAGCAGTGGTCGTACTGAAGCTTTCTTT
CDR3: CASSGRTEAFF
J: TRBJ1-1
size: .
V: TRBV25-1
D: .

DNA: TGTGCCAGCAGCCCGGGAGTCACCGGGGAGCTGTTTTTT
CDR3: CASSPGVTGELFF
J: TRBJ2-2
size: .
V: TRBV3-1
D: .

DNA: TGTGCCACCTGGTCGGGCAATCGCAATCAGCCCCAGCATTTT
CDR3: CATWSGNRNQPQHF
J: TRBJ1-5
size: .
V: TRBV24-1
D: .

DNA: TGTGCCAGCAGCTACCCCCCGGGGGCGGCCACAGATACGCAGTATTTT
CDR3: CASSYPPGAATDTQYF
J: TRBJ2-3
size: .
V: TRBV7-9
D: .

DNA: TGTGCCAGCAGCCCACCTCCGGGACTAGGAGGCCCCGGGGAGCTGTTTTTT
CDR3: CASSPPPGLGGPGELFF
J: TRBJ2-2
size: once
V: TRBV3-1
D: TRBD2

DNA: TGCAGTGCTAGATCCGGGGGCGAGGAAAAACTGTTTTTT
CDR3: CSARSGGEEKLFF
J: TRBJ1-4
size: once
V: TRBV20-1
D: .

DNA: TGTGCCAGCAGTGACTGGGTTGTTGGCTACACCTTC
CDR3: CASSDWVVGYTF
J: TRBJ1-2
size: .
V: TRBV6-1
D: .

DNA: TGCAGCGTTGATAAGGCGACGGCTAACTATGGCTACACCTTC
CDR3: CSVDKATANYGYTF
J: TRBJ1-2
size: .
V: TRBV29-1
D: .

DNA: TGCAGTGCTCGCGGGGGGCCCACAGATACGCAGTATTTT
CDR3: CSARGGPTDTQYF
J: TRBJ2-3
size: .
V: TRBV20-1
D: TRBD2